The TCR beta chain under discussion was sequenced for a study of patients and donors after allogeneic stem cell transplantation. The CDR3 spans 17 residues. Trimming shortened V by 4 bases and J by 2 bases, and 20 bases separated the two germline ends. Germline V CDR1 and CDR2: SGDLS, YYNGEE. TCRdb redid the calling of the RT-PCR reads with MiXCR, one entry per CDR3 protein. The sample contains roughly 150,000 distinct CDR3 sequences, 24% of which appear only once. The clonotype originates from a human donor who was either an allogeneic HSCT recipient or a stem cell or donor lymphocyte infusion donor (not recorded which). It is not recorded whose cells these are; they may come from a transplant donor. The chain has TRBV9 and TRBJ2-3, with D unclear. The sample consisted of blood, either unsorted or a sorted T cell fraction (not recorded which). The CDR3 spells CASSQGLVIWFTDTQYF. CDR3 bases: TGTGCCAGCAGCCAAGGGTTAGTCATATGGTTCACAGATACGCAGTATTTT. The whole variable domain, filled in from reference TRBV9 and TRBJ2-3, reads DSGVTQTPKHLITATGQRVTLRCSPRSGDLSVYWYQQSLDQGLQFLIQYYNGEERAKGNILERFSAQQFPDLHSELNLSSLELGDSALYFCASSQGLVIWFTDTQYFGPGTRLTVL.